This is a list of T cell receptor beta chains from one sample in a study of cytomegalovirus exposure and HLA in healthy donors. Sequenced by immunoSEQ multiplex PCR; TCRdb stores in-frame clones only, minus some. The profile covers roughly 120,000 clones, with 78% appearing a single time and approximately 3.5% taken by the ten largest. The sample was PBMCs. All receptors derive from a woman in her twenties or thirties in good health and CMV-seropositive. CDR3s include the opening cysteine and the closing phenylalanine or tryptophan. D genes are given only for firm matches. Clone size appears in some rows only: once, few, many, or a class for an expanded clone.

d_call j_call v_call clone_size cdr3_nt cdr3_aa
NA TRBJ1-1 TRBV19 NA TGTGCCAGTAGTATTAATAGGAACACTGAAGCTTTCTTT CASSINRNTEAFF
TRBD1 TRBJ2-1 TRBV5-6 NA TGTGCCAGCAGCCCTATTTACCCGGGGGACAGGGGGACTGAGCAGTTCTTC CASSPIYPGDRGTEQFF
NA TRBJ1-1 TRBV4-1 NA TGCGCCAGCAGCCAGGACAGTTGGAACACTGAAGCTTTCTTT CASSQDSWNTEAFF
NA TRBJ1-1 TRBV28 NA TGTGCCAGCAGGCGGATGAACACTGAAGCTTTCTTT CASRRMNTEAFF
NA TRBJ1-5 TRBV6-1 NA TGTGCCAGCAGTCGGTATCATAGCAATCAGCCCCAGCATTTT CASSRYHSNQPQHF
TRBD1 TRBJ2-3 TRBV18 NA TGTGCCAGCTCACCACGAGAAGGGGGCGGCGCAGATACGCAGTATTTT CASSPREGGGADTQYF
NA TRBJ1-5 TRBV15 few TGTGCCACCAGCAGAGATCTCGATCAGCCCCAGCATTTT CATSRDLDQPQHF
NA TRBJ1-1 TRBV25-1 once TGTGCCAGCAGTGGCGACCTAGCGGCGCGGACTGAAGCTTTCTTT CASSGDLAARTEAFF
NA TRBJ2-7 TRBV7-9 NA TGTGCCAGCAGTCCCCAGGGGTCAGACGAGCAGTACTTC CASSPQGSDEQYF
NA TRBJ2-7 TRBV5-5 NA TGTGCCAGCAGCTCCCCAGGGGTTCTGATCGCCGAGCAGTACTTC CASSSPGVLIAEQYF
NA TRBJ2-7 TRBV29-1 NA TGCAGCGTTGAAGGGGGGCAGGAGTCCTACGAGCAGTACTTC CSVEGGQESYEQYF
TRBD2 TRBJ2-3 TRBV5-1 NA TGCGCCAGCAGCCCTCTGACGGGGGGGAGCACAGATACGCAGTATTTT CASSPLTGGSTDTQYF
NA TRBJ1-1 TRBV14 NA TGTGCCAGCAGCCCCAACTGGTGGGGGGGCGCGGTTGAAGCTTTCTTT CASSPNWWGGAVEAFF
TRBD1 TRBJ1-1 TRBV5-1 NA TGCGCCAGCAGCTTGGTGGACAGGGGCATGAACACTGAAGCTTTCTTT CASSLVDRGMNTEAFF
TRBD1 TRBJ1-5 TRBV28 once TGTGCCAGCAGTTTATCTGACAGGGCCCAGCCCCAGCATTTT CASSLSDRAQPQHF
NA TRBJ1-3 TRBV7-9 NA TGTGCCAGCAGCTTGAGCTCCTCTGGAAACACCATATATTTT CASSLSSSGNTIYF
NA TRBJ1-3 TRBV9 NA TGTGCCAGCAGCGTAGCTGGAGTTTCGGGAAACACCATATATTTT CASSVAGVSGNTIYF
TRBD2 TRBJ2-1 TRBV15 NA TGTGCCACCAGCAGAGACCGGACTAGCCGCAATGAGCAGTTCTTC CATSRDRTSRNEQFF
TRBD1 TRBJ2-5 TRBV7-3 NA TGTGCCAGCAGCGTATCCCAGGCCAGGGGGCGCGAGACCCAGTACTTC CASSVSQARGRETQYF
NA TRBJ1-4 TRBV7-9 NA TGTGCCAGCAGCTTACGCGGCGGTCTGTTTTTT CASSLRGGLFF
TRBD1 TRBJ2-3 TRBV6-1 NA TGTGCCAGCGGGGGCTCGGGACAGATCACAGATACGCAGTATTTT CASGGSGQITDTQYF
TRBD1 TRBJ1-1 TRBV11-1 NA TGTGCCAGCAGCTTAGAAGTGGTGACAGGGTGGCCGGGAGCTGAAGCTTTCTTT CASSLEVVTGWPGAEAFF
TRBD2 TRBJ2-3 TRBV5-1 NA TGCGCCAGCAGCTTTAGCGGGATTAGCACAGATACGCAGTATTTT CASSFSGISTDTQYF
TRBD1 TRBJ2-1 TRBV15 NA TGTGCCACCAGCAGTAAGACAGGGTTTGGTGAGCAGTTCTTC CATSSKTGFGEQFF
NA TRBJ1-1 TRBV6-6 NA TGTGCCAGCAGTCGCGGGGGCTACACTGAAGCTTTCTTT CASSRGGYTEAFF
NA TRBJ2-1 TRBV29-1 NA TGCAGCGTTGAACAGGATTCCTACAATGAGCAGTTCTTC CSVEQDSYNEQFF
NA TRBJ2-1 TRBV19 NA TGTGCCAGTAGTTCGCAAACGTACAGGGTACTCCGAGGCAATGAGCAGTTCTTC CASSSQTYRVLRGNEQFF
NA TRBJ1-5 TRBV30 once TGTGCCTGGAGTCGTCAGTCTGTGGCTCAGCCCCAGCATTTT CAWSRQSVAQPQHF
NA TRBJ2-2 TRBV12-5 NA TGTGCTAGTGGTTCCCGGCTGACGGGGGGGGAGCTGTTTTTT CASGSRLTGGELFF
NA TRBJ2-7 TRBV5-1 NA TGCGCCAGCAGCACCACGACAGGCTCCTACGAGCAGTACTTC CASSTTTGSYEQYF
NA TRBJ2-4 TRBV6-4 NA TGTGCCAGCAGTGGGACATCAGCCAAAAACATTCAGTACTTC CASSGTSAKNIQYF
NA TRBJ2-5 TRBV28 NA TGTGCCAGCAGTTTATTGGCGGGCCAGACCCAGTACTTC CASSLLAGQTQYF
TRBD1 TRBJ1-4 TRBV28 NA TGTGCCAGCAGATCGGGAGGGGGCAAGGAGATAGCAGGGGCTAATGAAAAACTGTTTTTT CASRSGGGKEIAGANEKLFF
NA TRBJ1-3 TRBV28 NA TGTGCCAGCAGTTGGAGTCGGGGTGGAAACACCATATATTTT CASSWSRGGNTIYF
NA TRBJ2-3 TRBV28 medium-sized TGTGCCAGCATCCTCAGGGGCCTAGCGGACTCGAATACGCAGTATTTT CASILRGLADSNTQYF
NA TRBJ1-1 TRBV29-1 NA TGCAGCGTGGGGACATCCGGCGCTGAAGCTTTCTTT CSVGTSGAEAFF
NA TRBJ2-6 TRBV11-3 NA TGTGCCAGCAGCGCGAACTCTGGGGCCAACGTCCTGACTTTC CASSANSGANVLTF
NA TRBJ2-1 TRBV6-1 NA TGTGCCAGCAACTCTATCAGGGGCCGCAATGAGCAGTTCTTC CASNSIRGRNEQFF
NA TRBJ2-3 TRBV7-3 NA TGTGCCAGCAGTTCCCAACCGGGACTGGAAAAAGATACGCAGTATTTT CASSSQPGLEKDTQYF
NA TRBJ2-7 TRBV10-3 NA TGTGCCATCAGAGACAGCTACGAGCAGTACTTC CAIRDSYEQYF
NA TRBJ2-2 TRBV4-3 NA TGCGCCAGCAGCCAAGTCGGCGGCAGGGGAAAATCCGGGGAGCTGTTTTTT CASSQVGGRGKSGELFF
NA TRBJ1-1 TRBV2 NA TGTGCCAGCGGACAGCAATCGAACACTGAAGCTTTCTTT CASGQQSNTEAFF
NA TRBJ2-1 TRBV6-6 NA TGTGCCAGCAGTTACTTCCAAAACAATGAGCAGTTCTTC CASSYFQNNEQFF
NA TRBJ1-2 TRBV6-5 NA TGTGCCAGCAGTAACACAGGAACGCATGGCTACACCTTC CASSNTGTHGYTF
TRBD2 TRBJ2-1 TRBV6-1 NA TGTGCCAGCCGTACTAGCGGAGGATACAATGAGCAGTTCTTC CASRTSGGYNEQFF